The sequence of this TCR beta chain was determined in a study of patients and donors after allogeneic stem cell transplantation. Looked up from germline, CDR1 is SGHRS and CDR2 is YFSETQ. The CDR3 spans 15 residues. J gave up 8 bases and V 4 bases, and 6 bases lay outside the gene matches. Each CDR3 protein gets one entry after TCRdb re-called the RT-PCR reads with MiXCR. The sample holds about 410,000 distinct CDR3 sequences, 16% seen once. This clonotype was counted between two and nine times. The chain uses TRBV5-1 and TRBJ2-1; 13 bases are a match to TRBD2. Sequencing input: blood, either unsorted or a sorted T cell fraction (not recorded which). The sequence was obtained from a human donor who was either an allogeneic HSCT recipient or a stem cell or donor lymphocyte infusion donor (not recorded which). It is not recorded whose cells these are; they may come from a transplant donor. The CDR3 DNA reads TGCGCCAGCAGCGGGCTGACTAGCGGGAGGTATGAGCAGTTCTTC. It codes for CASSGLTSGRYEQFF. Full variable domain (missing parts from reference TRBV5-1 and TRBJ2-1): KAGVTQTPRYLIKTRGQQVTLSCSPISGHRSVSWYQQTPGQGLQFLFEYFSETQRNKGNFPGRFSGRQFSNSRSEMNVSTLELGDSALYLCASSGLTSGRYEQFFGPGTRLTVL.